This T cell receptor beta chain stems from a study of blood T cell repertoires in COVID-19. Using immunoSEQ multiplex PCR, the repertoire was profiled, and TCRdb retains in-frame clones only, with some absent. This sample has about 370,000 clones, with roughly 90% found just once. Germline CDR1 and CDR2: SNHLY and FYNNEI. The V and J ends lost 3 bases and 3 bases, in that order; junction bases with no gene match: 1. The CDR3 loop spans 13 amino acids. V gene TRBV2 combines with J gene TRBJ2-5, with 7 nucleotides matching TRBD1. Material: peripheral blood. The TCR sequence derives from a woman under 40 with COVID-19, enrolled during active disease. The DNA of the CDR3 is TGTGCCAGCAGTGATGGGACAGAAGAGACCCAGTACTTC. This translates into CASSDGTEETQYF. Filled out from reference TRBV2 and TRBJ2-5, the complete variable domain reads EPEVTQTPSHQVTQMGQEVILRCVPISNHLYFYWYRQILGQKVEFLVSFYNNEISEKSEIFDDQFSVERPDGSNFTLKIRSTKLEDSAMYFCASSDGTEETQYFGPGTRLLVL.